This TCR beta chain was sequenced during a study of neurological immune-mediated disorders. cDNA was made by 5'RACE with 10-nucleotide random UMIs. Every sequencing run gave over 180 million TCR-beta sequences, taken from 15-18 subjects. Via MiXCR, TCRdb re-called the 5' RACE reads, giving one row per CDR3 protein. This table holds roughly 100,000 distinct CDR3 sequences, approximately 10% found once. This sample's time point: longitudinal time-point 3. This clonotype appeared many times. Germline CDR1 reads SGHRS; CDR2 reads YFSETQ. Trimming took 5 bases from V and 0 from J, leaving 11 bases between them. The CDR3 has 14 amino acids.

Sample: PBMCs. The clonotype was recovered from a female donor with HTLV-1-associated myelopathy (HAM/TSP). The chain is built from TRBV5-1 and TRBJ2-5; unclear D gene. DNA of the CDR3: TGCGCCAGCAGTACGACGGGCTACCAAGAGACCCAGTACTTC. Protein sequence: CASSTTGYQETQYF.